This T cell receptor beta chain was recovered during a study of T cell responses to AZD1222 COVID-19 vaccine (dated by TCRdb to 2020 to 2023). General notes on the study: A total of over 230 trial participants underwent TCR sequencing, of whom about 210 had received two doses of AZD1222 and about 25 had received two doses of the MenACWY control vaccine. Trial participants were enrolled by age into 18-55, 56-69 and 70-plus year subgroups, with roughly 160, 29 and 62 TCR-sequenced participants respectively.

For this clone: What antigen it recognizes has not been identified. Base qualities are not recorded, but no much larger clone differs from it by a single base.

What the authors observed across the whole study: Epitopes outside the regions mutated in the B.1.351 and B.1.1.7 variants were reportedly recognized by nearly half of the unique spike-specific TCRs. Conclusions about previously exposed vaccinees were limited because only six AZD1222 recipients were SARS-CoV-2 seropositive at baseline. The whole spike protein was spanned by vaccine-associated CD4 TCRs, and dominant responses were seen in regions 160-218 and 743-854. No day 14 peak-response samples were available, so repertoires were characterized only after the peak T cell response. In the small 56-69-year group, the increase in depth fell short of significance, most likely because of low power. After two AZD1222 doses, both the breadth and the depth of spike-specific TCRs were significantly higher than at day 0 and than in MenACWY recipients. Participants were mostly white British, with more females than males. The authors suggested clonal diversity may have been underestimated.

This sample's time point label indicates: baseline before first vaccination. This sample's treatment or condition label indicates: meningococcal conjugate vaccine given as trial control. Vaccinee samples came from UK trials COV001 and COV002, including a single-blind randomized controlled phase 2/3 trial of AZD1222 (ChAdOx1 nCoV-19) in healthy adults. For TCRbeta chain sequencing, PBMC samples from trial participants were taken at day 0 and at day 28 after the second dose. The CDR3 regions of human TCRbeta chains were analyzed by immunosequencing. The study's own analysis went as follows. Repertoire TCRs were checked for matches against a reference library of SARS-CoV-2-specific TCRs that had been generated using the MIRA antigen-specificity platform. Breadth was defined as the fraction of unique TCRs that were SARS-CoV-2-associated, and depth was defined as the fraction of total T cells that were SARS-CoV-2-associated. Using the MIRA data, each spike-specific TCR was assigned both to the spike region to which the TCR was reactive and to a CD4 or CD8 class. Log10-transformed breadth and depth values were compared by one-way ANOVA with Sidak's multiple comparisons tests. Drawn from immuneACCESS, this table holds only the in-frame rearrangements with V and J called that TCRdb kept. Clones are partly lost; checked studies trace under half to an unresolved V gene and leave the rest unexplained. The D gene and trimming were derived from the DNA, and the V and J assignments and clone size from that table. The sample yields fewer than 200,000 clones; approximately 90% were counted once. Together, the top ten hold around 4.4% of the sample.

The TCR was taken from an adult in good health. The specimen was peripheral blood, collected on day 0 of MenACWY control vaccination.

The CDR3: CASSQSGLNQPQHF. The DNA is as follows: TGTGCCAGCAGTCAGTCGGGTCTCAATCAGCCCCAGCATTTT. The V and J genes are TRBV6-6 and TRBJ1-5, with no confident D gene call. Trimming removed 5 bases from V and 3 bases from J, leaving 11 bases between the germline ends. Inclusive of the bounding cysteine and phenylalanine, the CDR3 is 14 residues long. The retained sequence is limited to the CDR3, 42 bases, with the frame set at the first base. For CDR1 and CDR2, the germline V gene (reference sequence) lists MNHNY and SVGAGI.